This T cell receptor (beta chain) was profiled in a study of blood T cells in healthy people across ages. PCR was performed a second time for about 7 to 12 cycles using a sample-barcoded 5' primer and a J-beta primer mix. TCRdb ran MiXCR on the 5' RACE reads and lists one entry per CDR3 protein. The sample has around 790,000 distinct CDR3 sequences; about 42% are singletons. Concerning this clonotype itself: The junction departs from the called germline gene at one end, perhaps through a read error.

Germline V lookup: CDR1 MNHEY, CDR2 SVGEGT. The CDR3 is 15 amino acids. The TCR sequence derives from a man aged 60-69 years in good health. V is TRBV6-2 or TRBV6-3 and J is TRBJ2-1; 7 bases align to TRBD2. Sequenced material: blood. The CDR3 sequence: CTSSLLAKGRNEQFF. The CDR3 nucleotides are TGTACCAGCAGCTTACTAGCGAAGGGGAGGAATGAGCAGTTCTTC.